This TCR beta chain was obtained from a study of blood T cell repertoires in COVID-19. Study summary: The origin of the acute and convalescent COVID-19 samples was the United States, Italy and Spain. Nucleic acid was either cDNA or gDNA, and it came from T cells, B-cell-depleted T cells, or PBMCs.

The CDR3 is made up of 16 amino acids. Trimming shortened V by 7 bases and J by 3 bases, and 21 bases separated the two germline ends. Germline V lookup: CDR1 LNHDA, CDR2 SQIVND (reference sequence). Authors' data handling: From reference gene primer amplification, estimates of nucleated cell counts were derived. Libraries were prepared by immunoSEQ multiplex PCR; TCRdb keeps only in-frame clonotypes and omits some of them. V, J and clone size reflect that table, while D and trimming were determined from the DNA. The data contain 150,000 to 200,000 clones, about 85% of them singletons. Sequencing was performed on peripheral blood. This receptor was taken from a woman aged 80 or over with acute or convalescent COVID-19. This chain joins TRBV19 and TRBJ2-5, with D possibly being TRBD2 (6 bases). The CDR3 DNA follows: TGTGCCAGTATTAGTTACCGGGAGACGAGGGAAGAGACCCAGTACTTC. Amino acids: CASISYRETREETQYF.